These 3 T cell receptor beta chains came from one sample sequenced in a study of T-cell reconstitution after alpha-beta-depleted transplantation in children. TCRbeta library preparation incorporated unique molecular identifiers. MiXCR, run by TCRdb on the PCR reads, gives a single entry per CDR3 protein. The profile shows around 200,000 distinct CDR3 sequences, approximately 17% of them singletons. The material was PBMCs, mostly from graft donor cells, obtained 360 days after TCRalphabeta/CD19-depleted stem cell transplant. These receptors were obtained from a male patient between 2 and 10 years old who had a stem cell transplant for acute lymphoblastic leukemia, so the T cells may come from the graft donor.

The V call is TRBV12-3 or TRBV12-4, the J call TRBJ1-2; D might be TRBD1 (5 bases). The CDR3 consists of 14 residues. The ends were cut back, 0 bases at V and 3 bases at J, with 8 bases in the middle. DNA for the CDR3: TGTGCCAGCAGTTTAGCGGGGGGAGACTATGGCTACACCTTC. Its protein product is CASSLAGGDYGYTF.

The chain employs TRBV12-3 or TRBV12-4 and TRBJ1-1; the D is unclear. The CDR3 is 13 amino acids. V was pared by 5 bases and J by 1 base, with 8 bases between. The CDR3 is CASSVRWNTEAFF. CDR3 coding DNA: TGTGCCAGCAGTGTACGTTGGAACACTGAAGCTTTCTTT.

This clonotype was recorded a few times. The CDR3 DNA sequence: TGTGCCAGCTCCCGGGACTCGAGTGTTCCAGATACGCAGTATTTT. Its protein product is CASSRDSSVPDTQYF. V and J are TRBV18 and TRBJ2-3, with D perhaps TRBD2 (6 bases). CDR1 is KGHSH and CDR2 is LQKENI in the germline V gene. The CDR3 spans 15 residues. V lost 6 bases and J 4 bases, leaving 17 bases between the germline ends. The variable domain in full, with the rest retrieved from reference TRBV18 and TRBJ2-3, is NAGVMQNPRHLVRRRGQEARLRCSPMKGHSHVYWYRQLPEEGLKFMVYLQKENIIDESGMPKERFSAEFPKEGPSILRIQQVVRGDSAAYFCASSRDSSVPDTQYFGPGTRLTVL.